Below, 15 T cell receptor beta chains from the same sample are listed, as sequenced in a study of shared clonotypes between healthy human individuals. The protocol was immunoSEQ multiplex PCR, while the TCRdb copy is restricted to in-frame clones and leaves out a portion. This table has a few hundred thousand clones, over 60% appearing once. The sequencing input was memory CD4+ T cells sorted from blood. The subset was: CD45RA-negative fraction. The origin of the receptors is a man aged 25 to 40 in good health.

V is TRBV5-1 and J is TRBJ2-1; D not resolved. Germline assignment: CDR1 SGHRS and CDR2 YFSETQ. Trimming took 2 bases from V and 6 from J, leaving 15 bases between them. This CDR3 has 15 residues. Here the CDR3 DNA reads TGCGCCAGCAGCTTAGTCCCCTCCGTTGGCAATGAGCAGTTCTTC. This encodes CASSLVPSVGNEQFF.

The chain recombines TRBV28 with TRBJ1-2; D remains ambiguous. Germline V lookup: CDR1 MDHEN, CDR2 SYDVKM. This CDR3 has 11 residues. Trimming took off 3 bases at V and 7 bases at J, with 6 bases between the two ends. This chain's CDR3 is CASSFSGGYTF. In nucleotides, the CDR3 is TGTGCCAGCAGTTTTAGTGGTGGCTACACCTTC.

The chain links TRBV13 to TRBJ1-2, with a weak D call TRBD1 (5 bases). The V gene's germline CDR1 is PRHDT and CDR2 FYEKMQ (reference sequence). Trimming cost V 2 bases and J 0 bases, with 16 bases left between them. The CDR3 has 17 amino acids. This CDR3 is CASSLTGFFSPNYGYTF. The CDR3 bases are TGTGCCAGCAGCTTAACAGGATTCTTTTCCCCTAACTATGGCTACACCTTC.

The DNA of the CDR3 is TGTGCCAGCAGCGGTGGGGTAATGAGCACAGATACGCAGTATTTT. Residues: CASSGGVMSTDTQYF. The chain employs TRBV5-4 and TRBJ2-3, with no clear D. Germline CDR1 and CDR2: SGHNT and YYREEE (reference sequence). V shed 4 bases and J shed 0 bases, with 12 bases lying between them. The CDR3 length is 15 residues.

This chain uses TRBV5-4 with TRBJ2-5, with 12 bases identical to TRBD2. Germline trimming cut 0 bases from V and 5 bases from J; bases unmatched to any gene: 5. CDR1 is SGHNT, CDR2 YYREEE, per germline (reference sequence). CDR3 length: 16 residues. This CDR3 is CASSLGLAGVLETQYF. In DNA form, the CDR3 reads TGTGCCAGCAGCTTGGGACTAGCGGGAGTCCTTGAGACCCAGTACTTC.

CDR3 sequence: CANSGTDSNQPQHF. The CDR3 coding sequence is TGTGCCAACTCCGGGACGGATAGCAATCAGCCCCAGCATTTT. The chain couples TRBV6-5 to TRBJ1-5, with a possible D match to TRBD1 (5 bases). The CDR3 consists of 14 residues. Germline loops: CDR1 MNHEY, CDR2 SVGAGI. Trimming took 10 bases from V and 0 from J, leaving 13 bases between them.

The CDR3 DNA reads as TGTGCCAGTAGTATGTATGGTCGGAGTATGAACACTGAAGCTTTCTTT. Translated: CASSMYGRSMNTEAFF. V gene TRBV19 combines with J gene TRBJ1-1; D not certain. The germline gives CDR1 LNHDA, CDR2 SQIVND (reference sequence). This CDR3 has 16 residues. Between the trimmed V and J ends, which lost 3 bases and 0 bases, there was a span of 14 bases.

This clone appeared a few times. The rearrangement uses TRBV29-1 and TRBJ2-5; D is perhaps TRBD1 (5 bases). The CDR3 is 12 amino acids. Trimming removed 7 bases at V and 2 bases at J, with 11 bases between. The germline V gene has CDR1 SQVTM and CDR2 ANQGSEA. CDR3 residues: CSAAQVQETQYF. CDR3 nucleotide sequence: TGCAGCGCCGCACAGGTACAAGAGACCCAGTACTTC.

The gene calls are TRBV27 and TRBJ2-7; TRBD2 matches 7 bases. The ends lost 0 bases at V and 2 bases at J; junction bases unmatched: 1. The CDR3 extends over 14 amino acids. The V gene's germline CDR1 is MNHEY and CDR2 SMNVEV (reference sequence). CDR3 loop: CASSLSRGTYEQYF. The CDR3 nucleotides are TGTGCCAGCAGTTTATCGCGGGGGACCTACGAGCAGTACTTC.

This chain joins TRBV7-2 and TRBJ2-1; possibly TRBD2 for D (6 bases). V lost 5 bases and J lost 0, with 14 bases in between. CDR1 is SGHTA, CDR2 FQGNSA, per germline. The CDR3 length is 16 residues. The CDR3 DNA follows: TGTGCCAGCAGCCCGATACGGGGGAGCTCCTACAATGAGCAGTTCTTC. As protein: CASSPIRGSSYNEQFF.

The J gene is TRBJ2-1, the V gene TRBV5-1, with 10 positions matching TRBD2. CDR3 length: 16 residues. The ends lost 4 bases at V and 5 bases at J; junction bases unmatched: 9. CDR1 and CDR2 from the germline V gene are SGHRS and YFSETQ. The CDR3 DNA follows: TGCGCCAGCAGCCCGCTAAGCGGGGGGGTGAACAATGAGCAGTTCTTC. This encodes CASSPLSGGVNNEQFF.

The rearrangement uses TRBV5-1 and TRBJ2-1; D gene ambiguous. Trimming left V 5 bases short and J 7 bases short, with 10 bases between. There are 12 residues in the CDR3. The germline CDR1 and CDR2 sequences are SGHRS and YFSETQ. CDR3 in DNA: TGCGCCAGCAGGGAGCTTCCAAATGAGCAGTTCTTC. Encoded protein: CASRELPNEQFF. The full variable domain, with the rest looked up from reference TRBV5-1 and TRBJ2-1, is KAGVTQTPRYLIKTRGQQVTLSCSPISGHRSVSWYQQTPGQGLQFLFEYFSETQRNKGNFPGRFSGRQFSNSRSEMNVSTLELGDSALYLCASRELPNEQFFGPGTRLTVL.

J is TRBJ2-5 and V is TRBV9, with D possibly being TRBD2 (6 bases). The CDR3 consists of 14 residues. CDR1 and CDR2 from the germline V gene are SGDLS and YYNGEE. Trimming shortened V by 2 bases and J by 7 bases, and 15 bases separated the two germline ends. CDR3 protein: CASSVGLGDGTQYF. Here the CDR3 DNA reads TGTGCCAGCAGCGTGGGACTGGGGGACGGGACCCAGTACTTC. Together with reference TRBV9 and TRBJ2-5, the CDR3 gives the full variable domain: DSGVTQTPKHLITATGQRVTLRCSPRSGDLSVYWYQQSLDQGLQFLIQYYNGEERAKGNILERFSAQQFPDLHSELNLSSLELGDSALYFCASSVGLGDGTQYFGPGTRLLVL.

The V gene is TRBV7-2, the J gene TRBJ1-5, with D possibly TRBD1 on 6 matching bases. Looked up from germline, CDR1 is SGHTA and CDR2 is FQGNSA. Trimming stripped 5 bases from V and 0 bases from J, with 20 bases between. CDR3 length equals 18 residues. As DNA, the CDR3 is TGTGCCAGCAGCCCAAGACAGGACCCTACCTATAGCAATCAGCCCCAGCATTTT. Translated: CASSPRQDPTYSNQPQHF.

Notes on this clone: Distinct nucleotide sequences in the sample also encode this CDR3. V gene TRBV7-9 combines with J gene TRBJ2-2, with a tentative D call TRBD2 (5 bases). CDR1 and CDR2 (germline): SEHNR, FQNEAQ (reference sequence). This CDR3 comprises 13 residues. V was trimmed by 5 bases and J by 4 bases, leaving 8 bases between them. This CDR3 reads CASSPEGTGELFF. CDR3 sequence (DNA): TGTGCCAGCAGCCCCGAGGGCACCGGGGAGCTGTTTTTT.